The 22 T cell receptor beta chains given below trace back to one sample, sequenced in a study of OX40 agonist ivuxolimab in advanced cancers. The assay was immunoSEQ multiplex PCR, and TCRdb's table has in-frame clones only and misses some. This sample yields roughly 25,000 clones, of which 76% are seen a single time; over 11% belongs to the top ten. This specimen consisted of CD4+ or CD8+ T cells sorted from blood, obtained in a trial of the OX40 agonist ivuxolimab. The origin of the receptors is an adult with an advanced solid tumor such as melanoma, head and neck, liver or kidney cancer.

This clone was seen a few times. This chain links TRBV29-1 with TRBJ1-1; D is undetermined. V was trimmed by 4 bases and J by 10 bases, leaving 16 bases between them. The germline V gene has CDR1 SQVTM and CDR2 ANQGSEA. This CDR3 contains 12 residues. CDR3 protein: CSVADEVSRAFF. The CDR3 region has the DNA TGCAGCGTTGCAGATGAAGTCTCTCGAGCTTTCTTT. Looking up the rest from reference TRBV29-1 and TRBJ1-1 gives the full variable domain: SAVISQKPSRDICQRGTSLTIQCQVDSQVTMMFWYRQQPGQSLTLIATANQGSEATYESGFVIDKFPISRPNLTFSTLTVSNMSPEDSSIYLCSVADEVSRAFFGQGTRLTVV.

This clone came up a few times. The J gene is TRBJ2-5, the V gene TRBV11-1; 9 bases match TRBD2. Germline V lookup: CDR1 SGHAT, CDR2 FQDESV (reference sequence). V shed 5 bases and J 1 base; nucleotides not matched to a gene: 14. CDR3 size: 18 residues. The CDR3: CASSPVAAGGLSQETQYF. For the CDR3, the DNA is TGTGCCAGCAGCCCGGTGGCAGCGGGGGGCCTATCCCAAGAGACCCAGTACTTC.

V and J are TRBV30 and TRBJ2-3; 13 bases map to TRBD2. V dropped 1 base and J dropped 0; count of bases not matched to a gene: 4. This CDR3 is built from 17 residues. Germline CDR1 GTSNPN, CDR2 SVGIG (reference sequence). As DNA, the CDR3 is TGTGCCTGGAGTGCCGGGACTAGCGGGACCAGCACAGATACGCAGTATTTT. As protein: CAWSAGTSGTSTDTQYF.

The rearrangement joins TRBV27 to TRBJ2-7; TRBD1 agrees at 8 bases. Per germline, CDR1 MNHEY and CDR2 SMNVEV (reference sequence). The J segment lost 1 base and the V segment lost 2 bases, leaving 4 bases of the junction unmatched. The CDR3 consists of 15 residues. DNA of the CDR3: TGTGCCAGCAGTTTACAGGGGGCTATGTCCTACGAGCAGTACTTC. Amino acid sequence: CASSLQGAMSYEQYF.

The DNA for the CDR3 is TGTGCCAGCAGCCGTAACACAGGACGACGCCACTACGAGCAGTACTTC. Protein product: CASSRNTGRRHYEQYF. V usage is TRBV7-2 and J usage is TRBJ2-7, with a weak D call TRBD1 (5 bases). The CDR3 spans 16 residues. The V gene's germline CDR1 is SGHTA and CDR2 FQGNSA. The V gene lost 5 bases and the J gene lost 3 bases, with 20 bases spanning the gap. Full variable domain (rest looked up from reference TRBV7-2 and TRBJ2-7): GAGVSQSPSNKVTEKGKDVELRCDPISGHTALYWYRQSLGQGLEFLIYFQGNSAPDKSGLPSDRFSAERTGGSVSTLTIQRTQQEDSAVYLCASSRNTGRRHYEQYFGPGTRLTVT.

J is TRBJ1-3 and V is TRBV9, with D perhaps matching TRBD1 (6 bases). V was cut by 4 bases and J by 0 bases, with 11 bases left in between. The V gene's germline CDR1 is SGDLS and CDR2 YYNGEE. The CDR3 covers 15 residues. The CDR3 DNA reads TGTGCCAGCAGCCCGACAGGCCACTCTGGAAACACCATATATTTT. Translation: CASSPTGHSGNTIYF.

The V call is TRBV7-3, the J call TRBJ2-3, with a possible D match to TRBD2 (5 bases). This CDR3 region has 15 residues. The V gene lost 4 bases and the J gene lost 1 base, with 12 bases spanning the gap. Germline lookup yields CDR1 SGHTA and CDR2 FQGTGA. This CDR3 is CASSSGAARTDTQYF. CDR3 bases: TGTGCCAGCAGCTCCGGAGCGGCACGCACAGATACGCAGTATTTT.

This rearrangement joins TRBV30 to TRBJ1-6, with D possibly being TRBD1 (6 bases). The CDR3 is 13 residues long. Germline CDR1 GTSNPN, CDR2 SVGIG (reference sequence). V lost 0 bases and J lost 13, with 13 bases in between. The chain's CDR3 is CAWSVGRGKPLHF. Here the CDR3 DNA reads TGTGCCTGGAGTGTTGGAAGGGGGAAGCCCCTCCACTTT.

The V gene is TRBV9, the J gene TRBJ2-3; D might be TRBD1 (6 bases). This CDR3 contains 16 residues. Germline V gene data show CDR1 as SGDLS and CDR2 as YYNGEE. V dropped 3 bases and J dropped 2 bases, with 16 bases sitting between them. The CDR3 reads CASSETGQSHTDTQYF. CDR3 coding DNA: TGTGCCAGCAGCGAAACTGGACAGAGTCACACAGATACGCAGTATTTT.

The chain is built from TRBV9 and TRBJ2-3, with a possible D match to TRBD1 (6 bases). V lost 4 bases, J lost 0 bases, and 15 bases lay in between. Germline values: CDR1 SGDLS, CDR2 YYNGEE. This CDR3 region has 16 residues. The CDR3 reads CASSPRQDSSTDTQYF. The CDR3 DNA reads TGTGCCAGCAGCCCTCGACAGGATTCTAGCACAGATACGCAGTATTTT.

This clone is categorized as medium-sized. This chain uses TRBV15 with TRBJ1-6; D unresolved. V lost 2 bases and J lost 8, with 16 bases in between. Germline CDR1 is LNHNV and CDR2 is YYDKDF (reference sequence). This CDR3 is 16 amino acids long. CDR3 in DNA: TGTGCCACCAGCAGATCGCGGGGAATTAAGGATTCACCCCTCCACTTT. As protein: CATSRSRGIKDSPLHF.

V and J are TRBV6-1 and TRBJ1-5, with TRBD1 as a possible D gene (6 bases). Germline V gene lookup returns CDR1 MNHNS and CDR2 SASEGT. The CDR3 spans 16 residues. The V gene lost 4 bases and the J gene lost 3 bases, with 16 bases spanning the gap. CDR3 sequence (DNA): TGTGCCAGCAGTGGCCTGGGGGGGGCTATCAATCAGCCCCAGCATTTT. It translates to CASSGLGGAINQPQHF.

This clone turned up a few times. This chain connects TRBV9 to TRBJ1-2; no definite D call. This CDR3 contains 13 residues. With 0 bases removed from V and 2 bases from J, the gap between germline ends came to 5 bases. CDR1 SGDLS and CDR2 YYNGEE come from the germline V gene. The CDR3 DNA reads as TGTGCCAGCAGCGTAGCGGGGAACTATGGCTACACCTTC. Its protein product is CASSVAGNYGYTF.

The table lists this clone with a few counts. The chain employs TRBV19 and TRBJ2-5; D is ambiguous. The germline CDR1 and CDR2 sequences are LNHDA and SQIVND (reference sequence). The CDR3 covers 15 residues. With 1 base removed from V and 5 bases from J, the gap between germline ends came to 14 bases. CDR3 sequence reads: CASSIGTFRWETQYF. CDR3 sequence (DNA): TGTGCCAGTAGTATAGGGACGTTTAGATGGGAGACCCAGTACTTC.

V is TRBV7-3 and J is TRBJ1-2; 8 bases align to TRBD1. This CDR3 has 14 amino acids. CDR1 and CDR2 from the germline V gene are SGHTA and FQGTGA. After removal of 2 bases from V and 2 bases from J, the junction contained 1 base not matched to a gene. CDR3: CASSLGQGNYGYTF. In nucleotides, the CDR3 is TGTGCCAGCAGCTTAGGACAGGGAAACTATGGCTACACCTTC.

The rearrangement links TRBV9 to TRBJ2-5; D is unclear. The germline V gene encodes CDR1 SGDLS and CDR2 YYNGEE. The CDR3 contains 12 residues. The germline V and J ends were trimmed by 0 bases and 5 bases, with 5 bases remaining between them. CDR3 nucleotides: TGTGCCAGCAGCGTAGGTTTTGAGACCCAGTACTTC. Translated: CASSVGFETQYF.

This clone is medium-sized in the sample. The CDR3 DNA sequence: TGTGCCAGTAGTATAGAGGGCAGGGGAGGTGGGGCCAACGTCCTGACTTTC. Translated, it gives CASSIEGRGGGANVLTF. The chain employs TRBV19 and TRBJ2-6; D is perhaps TRBD1 or TRBD2 (6 bases each). V was clipped by 0 bases and J by 3 bases, with 12 bases between them. This CDR3 has 17 amino acids. Germline V gives CDR1 LNHDA, CDR2 SQIVND (reference sequence).

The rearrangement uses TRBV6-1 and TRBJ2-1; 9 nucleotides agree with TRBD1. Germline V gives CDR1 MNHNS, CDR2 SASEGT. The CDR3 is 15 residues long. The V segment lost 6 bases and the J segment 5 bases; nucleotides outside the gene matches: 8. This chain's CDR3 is CASRYSGTGHNEQFF. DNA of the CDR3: TGTGCCAGCAGGTATTCCGGGACAGGGCACAATGAGCAGTTCTTC.

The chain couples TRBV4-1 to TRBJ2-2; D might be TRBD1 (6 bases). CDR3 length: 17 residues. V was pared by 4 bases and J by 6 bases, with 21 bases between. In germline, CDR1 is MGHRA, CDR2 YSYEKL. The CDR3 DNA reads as TGCGCCAGCAGCCGCCGGGACACCTTCGTCGAGGCCGGGGAGCTGTTTTTT. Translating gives CASSRRDTFVEAGELFF.

The CDR3 region is CASSLQQGINQPQHF. The CDR3 bases are TGTGCCAGCAGCCTACAGCAGGGCATCAATCAGCCCCAGCATTTT. This chain joins TRBV6-5 and TRBJ1-5; D perhaps matches TRBD1 (5 bases). The CDR3 extends over 15 amino acids. Per germline, CDR1 MNHEY and CDR2 SVGAGI. V was cut by 6 bases and J by 3 bases, with 15 bases left in between.

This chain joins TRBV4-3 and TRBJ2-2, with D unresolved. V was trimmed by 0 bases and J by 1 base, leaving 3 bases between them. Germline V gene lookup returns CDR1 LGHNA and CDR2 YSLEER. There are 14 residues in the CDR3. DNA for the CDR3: TGCGCCAGCAGCCAAGAGCGGAACACCGGGGAGCTGTTTTTT. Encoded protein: CASSQERNTGELFF.

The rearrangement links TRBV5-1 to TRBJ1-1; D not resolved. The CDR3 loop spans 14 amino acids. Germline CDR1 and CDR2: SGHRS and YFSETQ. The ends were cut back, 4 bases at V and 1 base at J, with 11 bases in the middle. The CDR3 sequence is CASSLTPSNTEAFF. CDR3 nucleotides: TGCGCCAGCAGCCTGACCCCCTCGAACACTGAAGCTTTCTTT.